This entry features one T cell receptor beta chain sequence. Its antigen is still unknown. The data stem from a study of shared clonotypes between healthy human individuals. Background on the study: For every donor, three CD4 naive, three CD4 memory, two CD8 naive and one CD8 memory plates were used. Study findings and constraints: Non-shared clonotypes displayed generation probabilities falling below those of clonotypes present in all four donors.

Naive CD8 cells lacked CD45RO and underwent positive selection for CCR7, leaving out terminally differentiated effector memory CD45RA+ cells. This CDR3 spans 15 amino acids. V was clipped by 7 bases and J by 4 bases; unmatched bases: 12. Germline values: CDR1 MDHEN, CDR2 SYDVKM. Data came from immunoSEQ multiplex PCR; TCRdb stores just in-frame clones and leaves some out. The profile shows about 2.1 million clones, over 85% of them singletons. The specimen sequenced was naive CD8+ T cells from PBMCs. The origin of this receptor is a man in his late teens or twenties in good health. Some clones in this sample may be carry-over from other donors' samples. The chain couples TRBV28 to TRBJ2-5; 7 positions match TRBD1. The CDR3 spells CASTTRGLRGETQYF. DNA for the CDR3: TGTGCCAGCACCACTAGGGGGCTTCGAGGAGAGACCCAGTACTTC.